This T cell receptor beta chain is drawn from a study of cytomegalovirus exposure and HLA in healthy donors. Germline CDR1 reads DFQATT; CDR2 reads SNEGSKA (reference sequence). This CDR3 has 11 amino acids. Regarding donors, all were healthy bone marrow donors. On this clone itself: Antigen: not known.

Study results and caveats: The authors later found TCR association rates varying by HLA locus, with DRB1 most and HLA-C fewest.

With 60 Vbeta and 13 Jbeta primers, the PCR was carried out. The repertoire was sequenced with immunoSEQ multiplex PCR; TCRdb's copy has only in-frame clones and lacks some. The sample contains 55,000 to 75,000 clones, roughly 75% of which appear only once. V is TRBV20-1 and J is TRBJ1-1; D possibly corresponds to TRBD1 (5 bases). The TCR comes from a woman aged 25 to 39 in good health and CMV-seropositive. Sequencing was carried out using PBMCs. CDR3 DNA: TGCGGGGCCATCACCAACACTGAAGCTTTCTTT. Encoded protein: CGAITNTEAFF.